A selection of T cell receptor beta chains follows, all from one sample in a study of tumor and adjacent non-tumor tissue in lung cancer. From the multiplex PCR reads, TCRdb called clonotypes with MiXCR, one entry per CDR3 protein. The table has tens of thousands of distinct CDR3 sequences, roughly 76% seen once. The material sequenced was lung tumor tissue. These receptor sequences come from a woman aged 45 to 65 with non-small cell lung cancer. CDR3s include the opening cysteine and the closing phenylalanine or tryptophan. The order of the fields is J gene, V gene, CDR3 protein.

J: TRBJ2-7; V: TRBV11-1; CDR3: CASSHRHSSYEQYF
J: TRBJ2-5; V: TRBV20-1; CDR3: CSARDDQGIMETQYF
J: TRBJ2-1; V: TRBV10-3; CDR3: CATSFGTTYNEQFF
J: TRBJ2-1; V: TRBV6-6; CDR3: CASSHGGPRDEQFF
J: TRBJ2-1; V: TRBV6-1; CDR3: CASVGAGRPVSEQFF
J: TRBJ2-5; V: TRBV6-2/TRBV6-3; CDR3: CARGWTGQAQYF
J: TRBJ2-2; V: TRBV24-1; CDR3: CATSELQGSHPGEMFF
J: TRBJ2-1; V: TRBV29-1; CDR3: CSVDVVGGLNSNEQFF
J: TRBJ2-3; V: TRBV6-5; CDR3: CASSRTGRNTDTQYF
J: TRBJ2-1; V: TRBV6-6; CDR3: CGGSYASGSDNEQFF
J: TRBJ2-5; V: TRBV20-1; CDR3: CSARGHVRSQPKLQEAQYF
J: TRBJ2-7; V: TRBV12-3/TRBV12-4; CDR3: CANNAGNQGEQYF
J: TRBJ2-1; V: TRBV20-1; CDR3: CSASFGGGCNEQLF
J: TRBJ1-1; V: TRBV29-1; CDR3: CSVGTGDTNTEAFF
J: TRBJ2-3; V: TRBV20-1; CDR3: CNGQGGIDTQYF
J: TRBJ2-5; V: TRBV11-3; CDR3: CASSKPGGDTQYF